This is a list of T cell receptor beta chains from one sample in a study of blood T cell repertoires in COVID-19. Only in-frame clones appear in the TCRdb table, and some are missing; sequencing was by immunoSEQ multiplex PCR. Altogether 250,000 to 300,000 clones are present, roughly 87% being singletons, with the ten largest covering about 2.2%. The sequenced sample consisted of peripheral blood. The receptors stem from a woman aged 45-59 years who had recovered from COVID-19. Both conserved end residues are part of each CDR3. The D gene is left open where the match is weak. For some rows the clone size is stated as once, few or many, or as a class when expanded; others skip it.

clone_size | cdr3_length | d_call | j_call | v_call | cdr3_aa | cdr3_nt
. | 15 | . | TRBJ2-7 | TRBV6-1 | CASSEAGTYNYEQYF | TGTGCCAGCAGTGAAGCGGGGACTTACAACTACGAGCAGTACTTC
. | 13 | . | TRBJ1-5 | TRBV6-5 | CASMRQFNQPQHF | TGTGCCAGCATGAGGCAGTTTAATCAGCCCCAGCATTTT
. | 15 | . | TRBJ1-3 | TRBV18 | CASSPPGGSGNTIYF | TGTGCCAGCTCACCACCGGGGGGCTCTGGAAACACCATATATTTT
few | 13 | . | TRBJ1-6 | TRBV6-6 | CASTGFLSSPLHF | TGTGCCAGCACAGGGTTTTTGTCTTCACCCCTCCACTTT
. | 14 | TRBD1 | TRBJ2-7 | TRBV7-9 | CASRPRDRVSEQYF | TGTGCCAGCAGACCCCGGGACAGGGTCTCCGAGCAGTACTTC
. | 13 | TRBD1 | TRBJ1-2 | TRBV12-3/TRBV12-4 | CASRPTGGYGYTF | TGTGCCAGTAGGCCAACAGGGGGCTATGGCTACACCTTC
. | 16 | TRBD2 | TRBJ2-1 | TRBV27 | CASSSWIAGAKYEQFF | TGTGCCAGCAGTTCTTGGATAGCGGGAGCTAAGTATGAGCAGTTCTTC
. | 13 | . | TRBJ2-2 | TRBV28 | CASSLPLLGELFF | TGTGCCAGCAGTCTACCCCTTCTCGGGGAGCTGTTTTTT
. | 14 | . | TRBJ1-5 | TRBV10-3 | CAISAQGGNQPQHF | TGTGCCATCAGTGCCCAGGGTGGCAATCAGCCCCAGCATTTT
. | 16 | TRBD1 | TRBJ1-1 | TRBV5-4 | CASSLRQGRAATEAFF | TGTGCCAGCAGCTTACGACAGGGTCGGGCGGCCACTGAAGCTTTCTTT
. | 14 | . | TRBJ2-2 | TRBV5-1 | CASSTQGPVGELFF | TGCGCCAGCAGCACACAGGGCCCAGTGGGGGAGCTGTTTTTT
. | 13 | . | TRBJ2-5 | TRBV28 | CASRPRGPETQYF | TGTGCCAGCAGACCCCGGGGTCCAGAGACCCAGTACTTC
. | 12 | . | TRBJ2-5 | TRBV12-5 | CASGLDLQTQYF | TGTGCTAGTGGTTTGGACTTACAGACCCAGTACTTC
. | 16 | . | TRBJ1-6 | TRBV7-2 | CASSKQANVYNSPLHF | TGTGCCAGCAGCAAGCAGGCGAACGTCTATAATTCACCCCTCCACTTT
. | 17 | . | TRBJ2-2 | TRBV23-1 | CASSRNARTANTGELFF | TGCGCCAGCAGTCGGAACGCGAGGACAGCTAACACCGGGGAGCTGTTTTTT
. | 13 | . | TRBJ1-2 | TRBV5-1 | CASSLKGVDGYTF | TGCGCCAGCAGCTTGAAGGGGGTGGATGGCTACACCTTC
. | 15 | . | TRBJ2-6 | TRBV6-5 | CASSYLDSGANVLTF | TGTGCCAGCAGTTACTTAGACTCTGGGGCCAACGTCCTGACTTTC
. | 19 | TRBD2 | TRBJ2-1 | TRBV3-1/TRBV3-2 | CASSLRLAGGLSSYNEQFF | TGTGCCAGCAGCCTCAGACTAGCGGGGGGCCTAAGCTCCTACAATGAGCAGTTCTTC
. | 16 | TRBD1 | TRBJ1-2 | TRBV7-8 | CASSLARDRLHYGYTF | TGTGCCAGCAGCTTAGCGAGGGACAGGTTACACTATGGCTACACCTTC
. | 14 | TRBD1 | TRBJ2-7 | TRBV13 | CASSHDGTGAEQYF | TGTGCCAGCAGCCACGATGGGACAGGGGCAGAGCAGTACTTC
few | 11 | . | TRBJ1-2 | TRBV12-5 | CASGILDGYTF | TGTGCTAGTGGTATACTGGATGGCTACACCTTC
. | 15 | TRBD2 | TRBJ2-1 | TRBV5-1 | CASSDRPSGDNEQFF | TGCGCCAGCAGCGACAGGCCTAGCGGGGACAATGAGCAGTTCTTC
. | 15 | TRBD1 | TRBJ1-2 | TRBV7-9 | CASSLGGQGDYGYTF | TGTGCCAGCAGCTTAGGGGGACAGGGCGACTATGGCTACACCTTC
. | 14 | . | TRBJ1-4 | TRBV5-1 | CASSLKQGGEKLFF | TGCGCCAGCAGCTTGAAACAGGGTGGGGAAAAACTGTTTTTT
. | 14 | . | TRBJ2-3 | TRBV9 | CASSEQVSTDTQYF | TGTGCCAGCAGCGAGCAGGTTAGCACAGATACGCAGTATTTT
. | 16 | . | TRBJ2-1 | TRBV15 | CATSRVGERVYNEQFF | TGTGCCACCAGCAGGGTCGGGGAGAGGGTTTACAATGAGCAGTTCTTC
. | 15 | TRBD1 | TRBJ2-5 | TRBV4-3 | CASSQDTGAQETQYF | TGCGCCAGCAGCCAAGATACAGGGGCCCAAGAGACCCAGTACTTC
. | 17 | TRBD1 | TRBJ2-1 | TRBV3-1/TRBV3-2 | CASSQIPGQGTINEQFF | TGTGCCAGCAGCCAAATTCCGGGACAGGGAACTATCAATGAGCAGTTCTTC
few | 13 | . | TRBJ2-2 | TRBV5-1 | CASRVTATGELFF | TGCGCCAGCAGGGTAACAGCAACCGGGGAGCTGTTTTTT
. | 15 | TRBD2 | TRBJ2-7 | TRBV4-1 | CASSQFAGGVSGQYF | TGCGCCAGCAGCCAGTTTGCGGGAGGCGTCTCCGGGCAGTACTTC
. | 13 | TRBD2 | TRBJ2-1 | TRBV10-2 | CASSSGGAQEQFF | TGCGCCAGCTCAAGCGGGGGGGCCCAGGAGCAGTTCTTC
many | 15 | . | TRBJ1-6 | TRBV5-4 | CASSLGSSYNSPLHF | TGTGCCAGCAGCTTGGGGAGCTCCTATAATTCACCCCTCCACTTT
. | 15 | . | TRBJ2-7 | TRBV5-1 | CASSSLGQGTYEQYF | TGCGCCAGCAGCTCCCTAGGACAAGGAACCTACGAGCAGTACTTC
. | 13 | . | TRBJ1-1 | TRBV29-1 | CSVERDTYTEAFF | TGCAGCGTGGAAAGGGACACCTACACTGAAGCTTTCTTT
. | 15 | . | TRBJ1-2 | TRBV18 | CASSPVEGGYYGYTF | TGTGCCAGCTCACCGGTAGAAGGGGGTTACTATGGCTACACCTTC
. | 16 | . | TRBJ2-7 | TRBV27 | CASSSQAEFPSYEQYF | TGTGCCAGCAGTTCCCAGGCCGAGTTCCCATCCTACGAGCAGTACTTC
. | 14 | . | TRBJ1-1 | TRBV6-1 | CASSITQGRTEAFF | TGTGCCAGCAGTATTACACAGGGAAGAACTGAAGCTTTCTTT
. | 15 | TRBD1 | TRBJ2-7 | TRBV2 | CASSLGQGELYEQYF | TGTGCCAGCAGTTTGGGACAGGGGGAGTTATACGAGCAGTACTTC
. | 13 | . | TRBJ2-4 | TRBV7-2 | CASSLNPGNIQYF | TGTGCCAGCAGCTTAAACCCGGGAAACATTCAGTACTTC
. | 16 | TRBD1 | TRBJ2-5 | TRBV6-1 | CASSEATGTGEETQYF | TGTGCCAGCAGTGAAGCGACCGGGACAGGGGAAGAGACCCAGTACTTC
few | 14 | . | TRBJ1-6 | TRBV7-2 | CASRIDWSGSPLHF | TGTGCCAGCAGAATCGACTGGTCGGGTTCACCCCTCCACTTT
. | 15 | . | TRBJ1-1 | TRBV5-4 | CASSFNGRVNTEAFF | TGTGCCAGCAGCTTTAACGGTAGAGTGAACACTGAAGCTTTCTTT
. | 14 | . | TRBJ2-7 | TRBV6-2/TRBV6-3 | CASSYGQGGDEQYF | TGTGCCAGCAGTTACGGGCAGGGGGGAGACGAGCAGTACTTC
. | 16 | . | TRBJ2-6 | TRBV7-2 | CASSAQGNTGANVLTF | TGTGCCAGCAGCGCTCAGGGAAACACTGGGGCCAACGTCCTGACTTTC
. | 15 | . | TRBJ1-3 | TRBV7-2 | CASSLETYSGNTIYF | TGTGCCAGCAGCTTAGAAACTTACTCTGGAAACACCATATATTTT
. | 20 | . | TRBJ1-1 | TRBV2 | CASSLEGQGRRDARNTEAFF | TGTGCCAGCAGCCTCGAGGGGCAGGGGCGCCGAGATGCGAGGAACACTGAAGCTTTCTTT
. | 18 | . | TRBJ2-7 | TRBV6-2/TRBV6-3 | CASSYDFTSLSASYEQYF | TGTGCCAGCAGTTACGATTTCACAAGCTTGAGCGCCTCCTACGAGCAGTACTTC
. | 15 | . | TRBJ2-7 | TRBV7-2 | CASSAGQFASYEQYF | TGTGCCAGCAGCGCAGGACAGTTTGCCTCCTACGAGCAGTACTTC
. | 11 | . | TRBJ2-7 | TRBV6-2/TRBV6-3 | CASSLRGEQYF | TGTGCCAGCAGTCTCAGGGGCGAGCAGTACTTC